Listed below are T cell receptor beta chains from one sample, sequenced in a study of OX40 agonist ivuxolimab in advanced cancers. The table came from immunoSEQ multiplex PCR; TCRdb's copy has only in-frame clones and leaves some out. The profile shows around 45,000 clones, more than 70% of them singletons. Sequenced material: CD4+ or CD8+ T cells sorted from blood, taken in a trial of the OX40 agonist ivuxolimab. Receptors were obtained from an adult with an advanced solid tumor such as melanoma, head and neck, liver or kidney cancer. The conserved cysteine and the conserved F or W are not part of the CDR3 here.

v_gene	j_gene	CDR3aa
TRBV2	TRBJ2-1	ASRALAASYNEQF
TRBV19	TRBJ1-4	ASTSGAGADGEKLF
TRBV6-1	TRBJ1-1	ASSEIGNTEAF
TRBV11-3	TRBJ1-1	ASSPPLGNTEAF
TRBV25-1	TRBJ1-1	ASSPRQGGGTEAF
TRBV18	TRBJ2-5	ASSPRQSGAGGQETQY
TRBV30	TRBJ1-6	AWSVLGRGDSPLH
TRBV18	TRBJ1-1	ASSPGTNTEAF
TRBV6-1	TRBJ2-7	ASRDGTSGRARN
TRBV4-3	TRBJ2-7	ASSRQMDYEQY
TRBV2	TRBJ2-7	ASSEGTGIIYEQY
TRBV18	TRBJ2-1	ASSQSTSGRAPNEQF
TRBV5-1	TRBJ2-5	ASSPTTGGQETQY
TRBV25-1	TRBJ2-2	ASSDVDSFTGELF
TRBV9	TRBJ2-1	ASSVGSGSYNEQF
TRBV7-2	TRBJ1-2	ASSLVYGQGSYGYT
TRBV25-1	TRBJ1-1	ASSATENTEAF
TRBV12-1	TRBJ1-2	ASSSDRGVGGYT
TRBV6-4	TRBJ2-1	ASRGLAGDMI
TRBV28	TRBJ2-2	ASRASGTAIGELF
TRBV7-8	TRBJ1-4	ASSLGRRNEKLF
TRBV6-5	TRBJ2-3	ASSSQGTVTDTQY
TRBV6-7	TRBJ2-2	ASSYPREFPAPNTGELF
TRBV7-9	TRBJ1-6	ASSLTGPTNSPLH
TRBV7-3	TRBJ1-2	ASSFRQPLGYT
TRBV11-2	TRBJ2-7	ASSLERLVYEQY
TRBV7-9	TRBJ2-3	ASSQAGTRTDTQY
TRBV11-2	TRBJ2-1	ASSSGTSGNNEQF
TRBV14	TRBJ2-2	ASRKVQGSTGELF
TRBV5-4	TRBJ2-5	ASSLDRVQETQY
TRBV30	TRBJ1-1	AWAAQLNTEAF
TRBV6-5	TRBJ1-2	ASSRTQNYGYT
TRBV27	TRBJ1-4	ASSDHWNEKLF
TRBV28	TRBJ2-7	ASRIAGGLYEQY
TRBV7-3	TRBJ2-3	ASSTSTDTQY